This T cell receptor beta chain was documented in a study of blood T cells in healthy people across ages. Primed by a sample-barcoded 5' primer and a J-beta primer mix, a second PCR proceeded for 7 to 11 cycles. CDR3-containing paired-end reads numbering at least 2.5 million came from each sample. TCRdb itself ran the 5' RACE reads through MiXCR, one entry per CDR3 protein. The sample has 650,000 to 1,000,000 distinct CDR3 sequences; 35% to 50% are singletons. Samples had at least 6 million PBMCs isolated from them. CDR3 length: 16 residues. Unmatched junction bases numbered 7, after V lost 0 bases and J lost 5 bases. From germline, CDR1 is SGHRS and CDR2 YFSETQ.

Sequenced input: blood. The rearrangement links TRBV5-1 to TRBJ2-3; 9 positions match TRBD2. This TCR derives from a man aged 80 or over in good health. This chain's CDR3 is CASSLVPSGDIDTQYF. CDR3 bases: TGCGCCAGCAGCTTGGTCCCTAGCGGGGACATAGATACGCAGTATTTT.